These T cell receptor beta chains were read from a single sample in a study of cytomegalovirus exposure and HLA in healthy donors. Method: immunoSEQ multiplex PCR; TCRdb's copy keeps in-frame clones and lacks some. There are 50,000 to 80,000 clones in the sample, with less than 4% held by the top ten. Material for sequencing was PBMCs. The receptor source for this set is a woman between 18 and 29 years old in good health and CMV-seronegative. Both conserved end residues are part of each CDR3. A D gene is named only where the DNA matches it firmly. Rows may omit the clone size; those that give it use once, few, many or a size class.

>TRBJ1-1|-|-|TRBV4-1
CASSQYGAANTEAFF
TGCGCCAGCAGCCAATATGGGGCGGCTAACACTGAAGCTTTCTTT
>TRBJ1-4|TRBD1|-|TRBV13
CASSFSGGTLNEKLFF
TGTGCCAGCAGCTTCTCAGGGGGGACCCTTAATGAAAAACTGTTTTTT
>TRBJ2-7|TRBD2|-|TRBV5-4
CASSLELAGNEQYF
TGTGCCAGCAGCTTGGAGCTAGCGGGGAACGAGCAGTACTTC
>TRBJ1-4|TRBD1|-|TRBV7-9
CASSLRTGPNEKLFF
TGTGCCAGCAGCCTGCGGACAGGTCCTAATGAAAAACTGTTTTTT
>TRBJ2-1|TRBD2|-|TRBV7-3
CASNSGLAGSDEQFF
TGTGCCAGCAACTCCGGACTAGCGGGATCAGATGAGCAGTTCTTC
>TRBJ1-2|-|-|TRBV5-1
CASSLVGAEDGYTF
TGCGCCAGCAGCTTGGTAGGGGCCGAAGATGGCTACACCTTC
>TRBJ2-5|TRBD1|-|TRBV25-1
CASSTTGEETQYF
TGTGCCAGCTCAACTACAGGGGAAGAGACCCAGTACTTC
>TRBJ2-1|TRBD1|-|TRBV7-9
CASSSRTGNNEQFF
TGTGCCAGCAGCTCCCGGACAGGAAACAATGAGCAGTTCTTC
>TRBJ1-2|-|-|TRBV27
CASSPKGVYGYTF
TGTGCCAGCAGTCCGAAGGGGGTCTATGGCTACACCTTC
>TRBJ1-1|TRBD1|-|TRBV7-9
CASSLGQANTEAFF
TGTGCCAGCAGCCTAGGACAGGCGAACACTGAAGCTTTCTTT
>TRBJ2-5|-|-|TRBV9
CASSVRAAGETQYF
TGTGCCAGCAGCGTGAGGGCAGCCGGAGAGACCCAGTACTTC
>TRBJ2-2|TRBD2|-|TRBV5-4
CASSGGLAGVSTGELFF
TGTGCCAGCAGCGGAGGACTAGCGGGAGTCAGTACCGGGGAGCTGTTTTTT
>TRBJ2-7|TRBD2|-|TRBV9
CASSVVADSGSREQYF
TGTGCCAGCAGCGTAGTGGCGGATAGCGGGAGTCGCGAGCAGTACTTC
>TRBJ1-1|TRBD1|-|TRBV7-2
CASSLRGRTEAFF
TGTGCCAGCAGCTTAAGGGGGCGGACTGAAGCTTTCTTT
>TRBJ1-3|-|-|TRBV9
CASSRPSTASGNTIYF
TGTGCCAGCAGCCGTCCCTCGACAGCCTCTGGAAACACCATATATTTT
>TRBJ1-2|TRBD1|-|TRBV2
CASGTANYGYTF
TGTGCCAGCGGGACAGCTAACTATGGCTACACCTTC
>TRBJ1-1|-|-|TRBV6-6
CASSYEDAGWDTEAFF
TGTGCCAGCAGTTACGAGGATGCTGGCTGGGACACTGAAGCTTTCTTT
>TRBJ1-1|-|-|TRBV25-1
CASSSLRNTEAFF
TGTGCCAGCAGTAGCTTGAGGAACACTGAAGCTTTCTTT
>TRBJ2-1|-|-|TRBV20-1
CSATIGVFF
TGCAGTGCTACCATAGGGGTATTCTTC
>TRBJ2-7|TRBD2|-|TRBV28
CASREASGVNYEQYF
TGTGCCAGCAGGGAGGCTAGCGGGGTAAACTACGAGCAGTACTTC
>TRBJ2-2|-|-|TRBV19
CASSIADGGTGELFF
TGTGCCAGTAGTATAGCGGACGGGGGCACCGGGGAGCTGTTTTTT
>TRBJ2-7|TRBD2|-|TRBV7-9
CASSLGASGNSYEQYF
TGTGCCAGCAGCTTAGGGGCTAGCGGGAACTCCTACGAGCAGTACTTC
>TRBJ1-2|TRBD1|-|TRBV11-1
CASSPQGGDGYTF
TGTGCCAGCAGCCCCCAGGGGGGCGATGGCTACACCTTC
>TRBJ1-2|-|-|TRBV6-1
CASSELGRVWGYTF
TGTGCCAGCAGTGAGCTAGGAAGAGTGTGGGGCTACACCTTC
>TRBJ2-1|TRBD2|-|TRBV15
CATQTSGSWNEQFF
TGTGCCACCCAGACTAGCGGGAGTTGGAATGAGCAGTTCTTC
>TRBJ1-2|TRBD1|-|TRBV5-1
CASSLSHRDSYGYTF
TGCGCCAGCAGCTTGTCGCATCGGGACAGCTATGGCTACACCTTC
>TRBJ2-3|TRBD2|-|TRBV4-1
CASSQGPPGGVSNTDTQYF
TGCGCCAGCAGCCAAGGACCCCCTGGGGGGGTATCGAACACAGATACGCAGTATTTT
>TRBJ1-2|-|-|TRBV4-1
CASSPKTDYLYGYTF
TGCGCCAGCAGCCCAAAAACAGATTACCTCTATGGCTACACCTTC
>TRBJ2-1|TRBD2|medium-sized|TRBV6-1
CASSLLAGEGNEQFF
TGTGCCAGCAGCCTACTAGCGGGAGAGGGCAATGAGCAGTTCTTC
>TRBJ2-7|TRBD2|-|TRBV5-1
CASSLGLAAVYEQYF
TGCGCCAGCAGCTTGGGACTAGCGGCGGTCTACGAGCAGTACTTC
>TRBJ2-3|-|-|TRBV29-1
CSAPERERGTDTQYF
TGCAGCGCGCCTGAGAGGGAGCGGGGCACAGATACGCAGTATTTT
>TRBJ1-1|TRBD1|-|TRBV19
CASSGQLNTEAFF
TGTGCCAGCTCGGGACAGTTGAACACTGAAGCTTTCTTT
>TRBJ1-1|TRBD1|-|TRBV7-2
CASSPHSQGAGTEAFF
TGTGCCAGCAGCCCTCATTCACAGGGGGCGGGTACTGAAGCTTTCTTT
>TRBJ2-1|TRBD2|-|TRBV6-1
CASSEFGGGNYNEQFF
TGTGCCAGCAGTGAATTTGGCGGGGGAAACTACAATGAGCAGTTCTTC
>TRBJ2-7|-|-|TRBV19
CASSPLRGYEQYF
TGTGCCAGTAGCCCGTTGAGGGGGTACGAGCAGTACTTC
>TRBJ1-2|-|-|TRBV9
CASSVERGVYGYTF
TGTGCCAGCAGCGTAGAAAGGGGTGTCTATGGCTACACCTTC
>TRBJ1-2|TRBD1|-|TRBV7-3
CASSLTGKYGYTF
TGTGCCAGCAGCCTGACAGGGAAGTATGGCTACACCTTC
>TRBJ1-6|-|-|TRBV2
CASGRQNSPLHF
TGTGCCAGCGGCAGACAGAATTCACCCCTCCACTTT
>TRBJ1-2|-|-|TRBV7-9
CASSSQGLGYTF
TGTGCCAGCAGCTCACAGGGCCTTGGCTACACCTTC
>TRBJ2-5|-|-|TRBV4-1
CASSQELATGVETQYF
TGCGCCAGCAGCCAAGAACTAGCCACAGGGGTAGAGACCCAGTACTTC
>TRBJ1-2|-|-|TRBV7-9
CASSLARDIANYGYTF
TGTGCCAGCAGCTTAGCAAGGGACATAGCTAACTATGGCTACACCTTC
>TRBJ2-1|TRBD2|-|TRBV9
CASGLAGSYNEQFF
TGTGCCAGCGGACTAGCGGGCTCCTACAATGAGCAGTTCTTC
>TRBJ2-2|-|-|TRBV25-1
CASSFPPEADANTGELFF
TGTGCCAGCAGTTTTCCCCCTGAGGCCGACGCGAACACCGGGGAGCTGTTTTTT
>TRBJ2-7|TRBD2|-|TRBV5-1
CASSLAGEYEQYF
TGCGCCAGCAGCCTAGCGGGGGAGTACGAGCAGTACTTC
>TRBJ2-3|-|-|TRBV19
CASSALTGFGADTQYF
TGTGCCAGTAGTGCGCTAACAGGGTTCGGGGCAGATACGCAGTATTTT
>TRBJ1-2|-|-|TRBV6-6
CASSYGGNGYTF
TGTGCCAGCAGTTACGGGGGGAATGGCTACACCTTC
>TRBJ2-5|TRBD2|-|TRBV6-1
CASSEFAGDRETQYF
TGTGCCAGCAGTGAATTCGCGGGAGATAGGGAGACCCAGTACTTC
>TRBJ2-7|-|-|TRBV9
CASSAGGGRTYEQYF
TGTGCCAGCAGCGCAGGAGGAGGTCGGACCTACGAGCAGTACTTC
>TRBJ2-1|-|-|TRBV6-1
CASSVDRISAYNEQFF
TGTGCCAGCAGTGTTGACAGGATCTCAGCCTACAATGAGCAGTTCTTC
>TRBJ1-2|-|-|TRBV4-2
CASSQDRTAGWGYTF
TGTGCCAGCAGCCAAGATCGGACAGCCGGATGGGGCTACACCTTC
>TRBJ2-7|-|-|TRBV11-3
CASSLSSYEQYF
TGTGCCAGCAGCTTGAGCTCCTACGAGCAGTACTTC
>TRBJ1-5|-|-|TRBV18
CASSPRQNQPQHF
TGTGCCAGCTCACCGAGGCAGAATCAGCCCCAGCATTTT
>TRBJ1-1|TRBD1|-|TRBV4-2
CASSQDSTGQARGAFF
TGTGCCAGCAGCCAAGATAGTACAGGACAGGCAAGGGGAGCTTTCTTT
>TRBJ2-1|TRBD2|-|TRBV27
CAILTSGGDEQFF
TGTGCCATCCTGACTAGCGGGGGCGATGAGCAGTTCTTC
>TRBJ2-5|TRBD1|-|TRBV6-1
CASSLLTGGQETQYF
TGTGCCAGCTCTCTCTTGACAGGGGGCCAAGAGACCCAGTACTTC